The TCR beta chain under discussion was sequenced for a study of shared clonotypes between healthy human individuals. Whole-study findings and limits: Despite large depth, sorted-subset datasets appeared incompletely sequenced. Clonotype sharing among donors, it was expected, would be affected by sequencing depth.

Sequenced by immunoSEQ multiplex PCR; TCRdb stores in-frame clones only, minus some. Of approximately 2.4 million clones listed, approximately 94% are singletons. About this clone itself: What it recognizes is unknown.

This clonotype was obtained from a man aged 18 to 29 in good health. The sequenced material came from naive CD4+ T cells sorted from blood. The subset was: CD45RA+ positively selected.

The CDR3 DNA sequence: TGTGCCAGCAGTTACGGACAGGGGACTCAGCCCCAGCATTTT. Translated, it gives CASSYGQGTQPQHF. The rearrangement links TRBV6-5 to TRBJ1-5; 9 nucleotides agree with TRBD1. Germline CDR1 reads MNHEY; CDR2 reads SVGAGI. Losses at the gene ends were 2 bases for V and 6 bases for J; bases not matched to a gene: 2. This CDR3 comprises 14 residues.